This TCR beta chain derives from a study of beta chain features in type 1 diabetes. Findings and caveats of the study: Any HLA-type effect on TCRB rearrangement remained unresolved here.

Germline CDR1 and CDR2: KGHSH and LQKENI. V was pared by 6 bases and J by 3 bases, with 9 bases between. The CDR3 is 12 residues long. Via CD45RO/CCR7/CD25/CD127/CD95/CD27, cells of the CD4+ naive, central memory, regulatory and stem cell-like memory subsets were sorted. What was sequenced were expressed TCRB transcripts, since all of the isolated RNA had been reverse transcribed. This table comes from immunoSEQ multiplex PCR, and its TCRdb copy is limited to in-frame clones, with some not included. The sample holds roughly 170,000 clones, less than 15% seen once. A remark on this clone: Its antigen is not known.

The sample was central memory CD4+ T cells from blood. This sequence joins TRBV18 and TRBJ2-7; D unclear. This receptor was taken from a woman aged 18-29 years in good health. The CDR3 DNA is TGTGCCAGCTCTACCACTCGCTACGAGCAGTACTTC. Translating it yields CASSTTRYEQYF.